This TCR beta chain originates from a study of PD-1 blockade in classical Hodgkin lymphoma. Profiling relied on immunoSEQ multiplex PCR, and the TCRdb table lists in-frame clones only, not all of them. The sample records tens of thousands of clones, around 80% being singletons. Regarding the study as a whole: Relative to healthy donors, newly diagnosed patients reportedly had lower baseline TCR diversity, which was reported as lower still in relapsed/refractory patients.

The time point here: cycle 4 day 1 (C4D1), after about 6 weeks of nivolumab. All patients relapsed after autologous stem cell transplantation, and brentuximab vedotin exposure varied. About this clone: Its antigen is not known.

This clonotype was sampled from a human donor with classical Hodgkin lymphoma. The source material was peripheral blood mononuclear cells (PBMCs), sampled before the fourth cycle of nivolumab.

DNA for the CDR3: TGCGCCAGCAGCCCACAAGCGGGAGATCTGAACATTCAGTACTTC. It translates to CASSPQAGDLNIQYF. The chain carries TRBV5-1 and TRBJ2-4; 8 bases fit TRBD2. Germline V CDR1 and CDR2: SGHRS, YFSETQ. V lost 4 bases, J lost 7 bases, and 10 bases stayed unmatched. The CDR3 extends over 15 amino acids. Combining the CDR3 with reference TRBV5-1 and TRBJ2-4 gives the whole variable domain KAGVTQTPRYLIKTRGQQVTLSCSPISGHRSVSWYQQTPGQGLQFLFEYFSETQRNKGNFPGRFSGRQFSNSRSEMNVSTLELGDSALYLCASSPQAGDLNIQYFGAGTRLSVL.